What follows are 17 T cell receptor beta chains derived from one specimen sequenced in a study of T cells in Graves' hyperthyroidism and ophthalmopathy. Using RNA transcripts as the source, TCR beta CDR3 regions were amplified. RT-PCR in the first round (using the HTBI primer set) targeted the TCR CDR3. Each CDR3 protein gets one entry after TCRdb re-called the multiplex PCR reads with MiXCR. In the table there are more than 550,000 distinct CDR3 sequences, about 19% of which are singletons. Sample: blood. These receptors came from a woman aged 50 to 60 with Graves' hyperthyroidism that later progressed to Graves' ophthalmopathy.

V is TRBV12-3 or TRBV12-4 and J is TRBJ1-5; 7 bases agree with TRBD1. The CDR3 has 16 residues. Unmatched junction bases numbered 3, after V lost 1 base and J lost 0 bases. CDR3 in DNA: TGTGCCAGCAGTTTAGGGGGACAGTTTAGCAATCAGCCCCAGCATTTT. It encodes CASSLGGQFSNQPQHF.

This clonotype has more than one count but fewer than ten. The gene calls are TRBV4-1 and TRBJ2-7; D may match TRBD1 or TRBD2 (6 bases each). Germline V gene lookup returns CDR1 MGHRA and CDR2 YSYEKL. This CDR3 comprises 16 residues. V dropped 1 base and J dropped 5 bases, with 18 bases sitting between them. Here the CDR3 reads CASSQAADRGLDEQYF. The CDR3 DNA is TGCGCCAGCAGCCAAGCCGCTGATCGGGGGCTAGACGAGCAGTACTTC.

This clonotype was detected ten times or more. The chain employs TRBV7-9 and TRBJ2-5, with D possibly matching TRBD1 (6 bases). CDR3 length equals 17 residues. The germline V gene has CDR1 SEHNR and CDR2 FQNEAQ (reference sequence). Trimming pared 4 bases from V and 4 bases from J, leaving 22 bases between. The CDR3 DNA reads TGTGCCAGCAGCTCGTTGGGGACACAAGTACATCCAGAGACCCAGTACTTC. Its protein product is CASSSLGTQVHPETQYF.

This clonotype was seen only a few times. V gene TRBV5-1 combines with J gene TRBJ2-7; D is perhaps TRBD1 (5 bases). Germline values: CDR1 SGHRS, CDR2 YFSETQ. Trimming took off 5 bases at V and 2 bases at J, with 23 bases between the two ends. The CDR3 is made up of 17 amino acids. The CDR3 coding sequence is TGCGCCAGCAGTACCGGACATGTAACCACCCTTGCCTACGAGCAGTACTTC. Residues: CASSTGHVTTLAYEQYF.

The chain has TRBV20-1 and TRBJ2-2; D possibly corresponds to TRBD2 (7 bases). The germline gives CDR1 DFQATT, CDR2 SNEGSKA (reference sequence). Trimming took off 0 bases at V and 5 bases at J, with 19 bases between the two ends. There are 17 residues in the CDR3. The CDR3 region is CSARDSAGARPTGELFF. The CDR3 nucleotides read TGCAGTGCTAGAGATAGCGCGGGGGCTCGGCCTACCGGGGAGCTGTTTTTT.

This clonotype was detected many times. The chain combines TRBV6-2 or TRBV6-3 with TRBJ1-2; D might be TRBD1 (5 bases). There are 12 residues in the CDR3. The V gene's germline CDR1 is MNHEY and CDR2 SVGEGT. V was pared by 1 base and J by 7 bases, with 7 bases between. The CDR3 DNA is TGTGCCAGCAGTTACTTAGGGGTTGGCTACACCTTC. As protein: CASSYLGVGYTF.

The rearrangement joins TRBV12-3 or TRBV12-4 to TRBJ2-3; 10 positions agree with TRBD2. The CDR3 consists of 16 residues. The V gene end was trimmed by 7 bases and the J gene end by 0 bases; junction bases not matched to a gene: 7. In DNA, the CDR3 is TGTGCCAGCACCACGTCTAGCGGGGGAAGCACAGATACGCAGTATTTT. Its translation: CASTTSSGGSTDTQYF.

V usage is TRBV5-1 and J usage is TRBJ1-2; D unresolved. The CDR3 spans 14 residues. Deletions cut 0 bases from V and 4 bases from J, with 10 bases between. CDR1 is SGHRS and CDR2 is YFSETQ in the germline V gene. CDR3 sequence: CASSLDPVSYGYTF. CDR3 bases: TGCGCCAGCAGCTTGGACCCTGTAAGCTATGGCTACACCTTC.

This clonotype was observed a few times. The CDR3 loop reads CATSDLDRHTQYF. DNA for the CDR3: TGTGCCACCAGTGATTTGGATCGTCATACGCAGTATTTT. The J gene is TRBJ2-3, the V gene TRBV24-1; D is uncertain. The CDR3 has 13 amino acids. Germline V gene lookup returns CDR1 KGHDR and CDR2 SFDVKD. V lost 0 bases and J lost 7, with 7 bases in between.

This chain uses TRBV15 with TRBJ2-2; unclear D gene. CDR3 length: 15 residues. The germline CDR1 and CDR2 sequences are LNHNV and YYDKDF (reference sequence). The V gene lost 1 base and the J gene lost 1 base, with 7 bases spanning the gap. The CDR3 region has the DNA TGTGCCACCAGCAGAGGGCCAAAGAACACCGGGGAGCTGTTTTTT. As protein: CATSRGPKNTGELFF.

This clonotype appeared a few times. The chain employs TRBV9 and TRBJ2-7; 7 positions agree with TRBD1. Germline CDR1 SGDLS, CDR2 YYNGEE. The CDR3 consists of 14 residues. V lost 5 bases to trimming and J lost 4 bases; unmatched junction nucleotides: 9. CDR3 protein: CASSPGTANYEQYF. CDR3 sequence (DNA): TGTGCCAGCAGTCCTGGGACAGCTAATTACGAGCAGTACTTC.

This clonotype appeared a few times. The V call is TRBV7-9, the J call TRBJ2-3; the match to TRBD2 covers 9 bases. CDR1 and CDR2 (germline): SEHNR, FQNEAQ (reference sequence). The CDR3 extends over 16 amino acids. With 7 bases clipped from V and 4 bases from J, the junction kept 12 bases outside the gene matches. The CDR3 bases are TGTGCCAGCAACATCGGGGGTAGCGGGGGTGCAGATACGCAGTATTTT. It codes for CASNIGGSGGADTQYF.

This clonotype was seen only a few times. J is TRBJ2-5 and V is TRBV20-1; 8 nucleotides match TRBD1. V gave up 1 base and J gave up 3 bases; unmatched junction bases: 10. This CDR3 has 16 residues. Germline V CDR1 and CDR2: DFQATT, SNEGSKA (reference sequence). CDR3 loop: CSARAPPDRVEETQYF. DNA of the CDR3: TGCAGTGCTAGAGCTCCGCCGGACAGGGTGGAAGAGACCCAGTACTTC.

A few counts support this clonotype. J is TRBJ1-5 and V is TRBV29-1; D might be TRBD1 (5 bases). The length of the CDR3 is 14 residues. Germline V gives CDR1 SQVTM, CDR2 ANQGSEA. Trimming cost V 4 bases and J 1 base, with 11 bases left between them. The chain's CDR3 is CSVGQGLSNQPQHF. The CDR3 DNA reads as TGCAGCGTTGGGCAGGGTCTGAGCAATCAGCCCCAGCATTTT.

This clonotype has ten or more counts. The chain employs TRBV7-2 and TRBJ2-2; no firm D call. Trimming removed 1 base at V and 3 bases at J, with 9 bases between. The CDR3 extends over 15 amino acids. In germline, CDR1 is SGHTA, CDR2 FQGNSA. CDR3 DNA: TGTGCCAGCAGCTTAGTAGGGTCTGACACCGGGGAGCTGTTTTTT. This gives the protein CASSLVGSDTGELFF.

The chain's CDR3 is CASSAGAGSSQPQHF. In DNA, the CDR3 is TGCGCCAGCAGCGCCGGGGCGGGGAGTAGTCAGCCCCAGCATTTT. The V call is TRBV5-1, the J call TRBJ1-5; maybe TRBD1 (5 bases). Looked up from germline, CDR1 is SGHRS and CDR2 is YFSETQ. CDR3 size: 15 residues. V was shortened by 4 bases and J by 6 bases, with 17 bases between the two germline ends.

This sequence joins TRBV2 and TRBJ2-1, with 8 bases lining up with TRBD2. The CDR3 consists of 14 residues. The J segment lost 9 bases and the V segment lost 7 bases, leaving 11 bases of the junction unmatched. Looked up from germline, CDR1 is SNHLY and CDR2 is FYNNEI. The chain's CDR3 is CASTEAGTRGEQFF. CDR3 nucleotides: TGTGCCAGCACCGAAGCGGGGACTAGGGGTGAGCAGTTCTTC.